Presented here are 5 T cell receptor beta chains from one specimen sequenced in a study of Tregs in tolerant kidney transplant recipients. Generated by immunoSEQ multiplex PCR, the TCRdb table keeps only in-frame clones and is missing some. This sample carries over 60,000 clones, 65% to 85% of them seen once, and the ten largest clones take approximately 4.8%. The sample taken for sequencing was CD4+ T cells from blood. The source of these receptors is a human donor in good health.

The chain employs TRBV5-6 and TRBJ2-1; D not certain. The CDR3 loop spans 13 amino acids. Germline V gene lookup returns CDR1 SGHDT and CDR2 YYEEEE. The V end lost 3 bases, the J end lost 6 bases, and 10 bases lay between the germline ends. CDR3 residues: CASSSWVGNEQFF. In DNA form, the CDR3 reads TGTGCCAGCAGCTCCTGGGTGGGCAATGAGCAGTTCTTC.

The V gene is TRBV2, the J gene TRBJ2-5; D is unclear. Trimming removed 1 base from V and 0 bases from J, with 6 bases in between. The germline V gene encodes CDR1 SNHLY and CDR2 FYNNEI. The CDR3 totals 14 residues. As DNA, the CDR3 is TGTGCCAGCAGTGAAGTGGTGGACCAAGAGACCCAGTACTTC. This encodes CASSEVVDQETQYF.

The V and J genes are TRBV5-4 and TRBJ2-3, with a weak D call TRBD2 (7 bases). The V gene's germline CDR1 is SGHNT and CDR2 YYREEE (reference sequence). Trimming removed 4 bases at V and 2 bases at J, with 14 bases between. The CDR3 runs to 15 residues. CDR3 nucleotide sequence: TGTGCCAGCAGCCCACGCGGGGGCTCCACAGATACGCAGTATTTT. Translating gives CASSPRGGSTDTQYF.

This clone has just one count. The chain combines TRBV4-3 with TRBJ1-2; D gene ambiguous. Looked up from germline, CDR1 is LGHNA and CDR2 is YSLEER. This CDR3 spans 17 amino acids. Trimming removed 0 bases at V and 4 bases at J, with 18 bases between. The CDR3 nucleotides are TGCGCCAGCAGCCAAGAGGCCCTAGCAGATCCCAGCTATGGCTACACCTTC. It specifies CASSQEALADPSYGYTF.

V gene TRBV30 combines with J gene TRBJ2-1, with TRBD2 matching 8 bases. The V and J ends lost 5 bases and 8 bases, in that order; junction bases with no gene match: 8. Germline CDR1 is GTSNPN and CDR2 is SVGIG (reference sequence). CDR3 length: 13 amino acids. CDR3 sequence: CAWDLREGDEQFF. In nucleotides, the CDR3 is TGTGCCTGGGATTTACGGGAGGGCGATGAGCAGTTCTTC.